Reported below is one T cell receptor beta chain. Its antigen is currently unknown. Extracted from the samples, RNA was reverse transcribed into cDNA to serve as the sequencing template. The protocol was immunoSEQ multiplex PCR, while the TCRdb copy is restricted to in-frame clones and leaves out a portion. There are 150,000 to 200,000 clones in the sample; about 60% occur only once, and around 4.8% lies in the top ten. This sample is drawn from a study of CD8+ T cells in alopecia areata. PBMCs served as the source from which CD4+ and CD8+ T cells were sorted. Study-wide results and caveats: Lesional scalp exceeded normal scalp in clonality, especially in alopecia totalis/universalis. Resident alphabeta T-cell populations of normal skin are likewise subject to sequencing in scalp samples.

The CDR3 covers 12 residues. In germline, CDR1 is SQVTM, CDR2 ANQGSEA. V dropped 5 bases and J dropped 2 bases, with 10 bases sitting between them. Material: CD4+ T cells sorted from blood. This rearrangement joins TRBV29-1 to TRBJ2-7; no firm D call. The sequence was obtained from a human donor in good health. The CDR3: CSVTHGTYEQYF. CDR3 in DNA: TGCAGCGTTACCCACGGTACCTACGAGCAGTACTTC.